This TCR beta chain is drawn from a study of glioma-infiltrating T cells. Germline V gene sequence: CDR1 MDHEN, CDR2 SYDVKM. The CDR3 has 11 residues. Findings and limits, study-wide: Tissue-blood divergence was below expectation in non-neoplastic patients, above in gliomas.

The iRepertoire nested amplicon-rescue multiplex PCR amplified TCR alpha and beta CDR3s from RNA. For one-step reverse transcription and amplification, about 90-400 ng of tissue mRNA or PBMC total RNA was used. From the multiplex PCR reads, TCRdb called clonotypes with MiXCR, one entry per CDR3 protein. The table shows 150,000 to 200,000 distinct CDR3 sequences, with about 31% occurring only once. Remarks on this clonotype: What it binds is unknown. At one boundary the junction diverges from the germline segment, which might be a read error.

The gene calls are TRBV28 and TRBJ1-1; D is unresolved. The receptor was isolated from a human donor with low-grade glioma or glioblastoma, undergoing nonglioma brain surgery, or in good health (not recorded which). Sequencing input: glioma tissue, nonneoplastic brain tissue, or PBMCs (not recorded which). In DNA, the CDR3 is TGTGCCAGCAGGGTGGGCACTGGAGCTTTCTTT. The encoded protein is CASRVGTGAFF. Variable domain in full (rest from reference TRBV28 and TRBJ1-1): DVKVTQSSRYLVKRTGEKVFLECVQDMDHENMFWYRQDPGLGLRLIYFSYDVKMKEKGDIPEGYSVSREKKERFSLILESASTNQTSMYLCASRVGTGAFFGQGTRLTVV.